This TCR beta chain was recovered during a study of multiple sclerosis patients with progressive multifocal leukoencephalopathy. Produced via immunoSEQ multiplex PCR; TCRdb's table is partial and in-frame only. The table shows around 28,000 clones, with around nine tenths occurring only once. Time point given: before natalizumab initiation. Per the germline V gene, CDR1 is SGHTA and CDR2 is FQGTGA. The CDR3 length is 13 residues. Trimming removed 0 bases from V and 8 bases from J, with 10 bases in between. Sequencing was done on a sample of PBMCs. The receptor's source is a human donor with multiple sclerosis. The V call is TRBV7-3, the J call TRBJ1-2; D call uncertain. CDR3 sequence: CASSLTNLMGYTF. CDR3 in DNA: TGTGCCAGCAGCTTAACAAATTTGATGGGCTACACCTTC.